The 16 T cell receptor beta chains below were found in one sample sequenced in a study of blood T cells in healthy people across ages. Alongside a J-beta primer mix, a sample-barcoded 5' primer served in a second PCR lasting about 7 to 12 cycles. TCRdb used MiXCR to reprocess the 5' RACE reads, holding one entry per CDR3 protein. The data hold 650,000 to 700,000 distinct CDR3 sequences, with about 50% observed a single time. Sequenced sample: blood. All receptors derive from an elderly woman in good health.

This clonotype was seen more than once but under ten times. The rearrangement uses TRBV12-5 and TRBJ1-1, with 7 bases that match TRBD1. Trimming took 6 bases from V and 3 from J; bases not matched to a gene: 10. Germline CDR1 LGHNT, CDR2 FRNRAP. The CDR3 runs to 15 residues. The CDR3 protein is CASGSQGKGDTEAFF. The CDR3 nucleotides are TGTGCTAGTGGCTCACAGGGGAAAGGGGACACTGAAGCTTTCTTT.

This clonotype was recorded many times. The chain's CDR3 is CASSQAGEDYGYTF. CDR3 coding DNA: TGTGCCAGCAGCCAAGCAGGGGAGGACTATGGCTACACCTTC. V gene TRBV4-2 combines with J gene TRBJ1-2; D perhaps matches TRBD1 (6 bases). V lost 1 base and J lost 3, with 9 bases in between. The CDR3 totals 14 residues. Germline CDR1 is LGHNA and CDR2 is YNFKEQ.

A word on this clonotype: The junction departs from germline at one end; a sequencing error may be responsible. The chain combines TRBV2 with TRBJ2-3, with TRBD2 identical over 9 bases. There are 16 residues in the CDR3. The germline CDR1 and CDR2 sequences are SNHLY and FYNNEI. CDR3 residues: CASNEFPAGGLDTQYF. The CDR3 nucleotides read TGTGCCAGCAATGAATTCCCAGCGGGAGGTTTGGATACGCAGTATTTT.

In the case of this clonotype: One base away lies a much larger clone, so this may be a sequencing read error. The chain recombines TRBV7-2 with TRBJ2-1, with TRBD2 matching 10 bases. V was pared by 3 bases and J by 7 bases, with 9 bases of the junction left unmatched. The CDR3 contains 16 residues. The germline V gene encodes CDR1 SGHTA and CDR2 FQGNSA. This CDR3 is CASSFGGTSARNEQFF. In DNA, the CDR3 is TGTGCCAGCAGCTTCGGCGGGACTAGCGCTCGAAATGAGCAGTTCTTC.

There are many counts of this clonotype. The chain joins TRBV7-2 to TRBJ2-3; D call uncertain. V was pared by 2 bases and J by 5 bases, with 11 bases between. This CDR3 is built from 14 residues. Germline V lookup: CDR1 SGHTA, CDR2 FQGNSA. CDR3 coding DNA: TGTGCCAGCAGCTTATGGGCGAGTGGAGATACGCAGTATTTT. It codes for CASSLWASGDTQYF.

This clonotype occurred many times. This chain links TRBV15 with TRBJ2-5, with a possible D match to TRBD1 (6 bases). V was trimmed by 4 bases and J by 6 bases, leaving 18 bases between them. The CDR3 totals 15 residues. CDR1 and CDR2 from the germline V gene are LNHNV and YYDKDF (reference sequence). CDR3 nucleotides: TGTGCCACCAGCATCTATTCAGGGGTGGAAAAGACCCAGTACTTC. Encoded protein: CATSIYSGVEKTQYF.

Comments on this clonotype: It may be a read error: a sequence one base away is much more abundant. This chain uses TRBV27 with TRBJ2-7, with D perhaps TRBD1 or TRBD2 (6 bases each). CDR3 length equals 15 residues. Per germline, CDR1 MNHEY and CDR2 SMNVEV (reference sequence). The CDR3 DNA is TGTGCCAGCAATTTAGGGGGGACGTTAAACAATGAGCAGTACTTC. This codes for CASNLGGTLNNEQYF.

This clonotype showed up many times. The chain joins TRBV5-1 to TRBJ2-5; tentatively, D is TRBD1 (6 bases). CDR1 is SGHRS, CDR2 YFSETQ, per germline. This CDR3 region has 16 residues. Trimming pared 0 bases from V and 3 bases from J, leaving 15 bases between. DNA of the CDR3: TGCGCCAGCAGCTTGGGGACCGGGACACGTAAAGAGACCCAGTACTTC. As protein: CASSLGTGTRKETQYF.

The rearrangement joins TRBV7-9 to TRBJ2-7; maybe TRBD2 (6 bases). The germline V gene has CDR1 SEHNR and CDR2 FQNEAQ (reference sequence). The V gene lost 8 bases and the J gene lost 2 bases, with 7 bases spanning the gap. The CDR3 totals 11 residues. CDR3 sequence: CASGGAYEQYF. In nucleotides, the CDR3 is TGTGCCAGCGGAGGGGCCTACGAGCAGTACTTC.

About this clonotype: A much bigger clone sits one base away, suggesting this may be a read error. The chain recombines TRBV7-2 with TRBJ2-5; 11 positions match TRBD2. Germline CDR1 reads SGHTA; CDR2 reads FQGNSA. V was pared by 1 base and J by 11 bases, with 9 bases of the junction left unmatched. The CDR3 extends over 15 amino acids. Written as DNA, the CDR3 is TGTGCCAGCAGCTTAGATAGCGGGAGGGACAATGAGCAGTACTTC. This codes for CASSLDSGRDNEQYF.

V and J are TRBV20-1 and TRBJ2-1; tentative D call: TRBD1 (6 bases). The germline V and J ends were trimmed by 5 bases and 8 bases, with 13 bases remaining between them. The germline V gene encodes CDR1 DFQATT and CDR2 SNEGSKA (reference sequence). There are 12 residues in the CDR3. The CDR3 loop is CSAGGQPDEQFF. In DNA form, the CDR3 reads TGCAGTGCTGGAGGACAGCCGGATGAGCAGTTCTTC.

This clonotype was found once. This chain joins TRBV29-1 and TRBJ2-1, with a weak D call TRBD2 (6 bases). V was cut by 7 bases and J by 4 bases, with 11 bases left in between. Germline assignment: CDR1 SQVTM and CDR2 ANQGSEA. The length of the CDR3 is 12 residues. The CDR3 DNA is TGCAGCGCGGGACTCCAGTACAATGAGCAGTTCTTC. As protein: CSAGLQYNEQFF.

As concerns this clonotype: This sequence may be a read error, since a much larger clone differs from it by one base. The chain has TRBV5-1 and TRBJ1-1; D is unresolved. The CDR3 is 14 residues long. V shed 3 bases and J shed 1 base, with 10 bases lying between them. Looked up from germline, CDR1 is SGHRS and CDR2 is YFSETQ. The CDR3 bases are TGCGCCAGCAGCTCCCGGGCGGGGAACACTGAAGCTTTCTTT. This encodes CASSSRAGNTEAFF.

This clonotype has just a few counts. The junction differs from germline at one of its ends, possibly a read error. The chain carries TRBV6-6 and TRBJ1-1; D uncertain. Germline lookup yields CDR1 MNHNY and CDR2 SVGAGI (reference sequence). This CDR3 has 13 residues. The CDR3 DNA reads as TGTGCCAGCAGTGACTCCGGAGACACTGAAGCTTTCTTT. Translated: CASSDSGDTEAFF.

V gene TRBV25-1 combines with J gene TRBJ2-3, with D possibly TRBD2 on 5 matching bases. V was shortened by 3 bases and J by 4 bases, with 14 bases between the two germline ends. This CDR3 contains 15 residues. Germline loops: CDR1 MGHDK, CDR2 SYGVNS. The CDR3 loop reads CASSDGVVRSDTQYF. CDR3 sequence (DNA): TGTGCCAGCAGTGACGGGGTAGTGAGGTCAGATACGCAGTATTTT.

This clonotype turned up a few times. This chain connects TRBV9 to TRBJ1-2, with 7 bases that match TRBD1. The V gene end was trimmed by 3 bases and the J gene end by 6 bases; junction bases not matched to a gene: 17. The germline CDR1 and CDR2 sequences are SGDLS and YYNGEE. The CDR3 is 17 amino acids. The CDR3, as DNA: TGTGCCAGCAGCGCAACGAACTACCCAACAGGGGTACATGGCTACACCTTC. This translates into CASSATNYPTGVHGYTF.